Detailed here is one T cell receptor beta chain. What it recognizes is unknown. A read error is possible here, since a much larger clone lies one base away. Using a J-beta primer mix together with a sample-barcoded 5' primer, a second PCR was run for roughly 6 to 11 cycles. Using its own MiXCR run on the 5' RACE reads, TCRdb lists one record per CDR3 protein. The data hold about 1,800,000 distinct CDR3 sequences, with roughly 30% observed a single time. The CDR3 sequence is 16 residues long. The germline V gene has CDR1 SGHRS and CDR2 YFSETQ. V shed 9 bases and J 0 bases; nucleotides not matched to a gene: 9. This record comes from a study of blood T cells in healthy people across ages. Whole-study findings and limits: Roughly linear age-related decline in beta diversity appeared, significant by age 40. Diversity estimates drawn from one million T cells were deemed underestimates.

The sequence was obtained from a woman aged 30 to 39 in good health. The sequencing input was blood. This chain connects TRBV5-1 to TRBJ2-6, with 7 bases fitting TRBD2. The CDR3 DNA sequence: TGCGCCAACACCCCGGGAGGTAGCTCTGGGGCCAACGTCCTGACTTTC. Its protein product is CANTPGGSSGANVLTF.